This record covers a single TCR beta chain. The target antigen is unknown. The Oncomine TCR Beta short-read assay generated sequence data from the DNA of cultured CD4+ T cells. Cultured CD4+ T cells were the source of extracted genomic DNA. Via MiXCR, TCRdb re-called the PCR reads, giving one row per CDR3 protein. The table has under 6,500 distinct CDR3 sequences, roughly 44% seen once. The data belong to a study of vaccination and CD4 T cells after COVID-19. Background on the study: Post-COVID sampling occurred a median around 97 days after diagnosis (range 35 to 161). Cells were stimulated with overlapping spike peptides from SARS-CoV-2, HCoV-NL63, HCoV-OC43 and HCoV-229E.

CDR3 length equals 13 residues. CDR1 and CDR2 from the germline V gene are DFQATT and SNEGSKA (reference sequence). V lost 6 bases, J lost 8 bases, and 16 bases lay in between. This sample's treatment: roughly 10-day PBMC culture with coronavirus spike peptide pools or control peptides (ViraFEST assay). Collection of the unexposed donor's CD4+ T cells took place before the COVID-19 pandemic (2011-2018). TCRs were sequenced by ViraFEST after antigen-specific T cells had been expanded with peptide pools. The clonotype comes from a human donor in good health. This rearrangement joins TRBV20-1 to TRBJ2-2; weak D call: TRBD2 (6 bases). Sequencing used CD4+ T cells from blood, cultured in vitro. DNA of the CDR3: TGCAGTGCGGAGGGGCCTGGGCGAGGGGAGCTGTTTTTT. It codes for CSAEGPGRGELFF.